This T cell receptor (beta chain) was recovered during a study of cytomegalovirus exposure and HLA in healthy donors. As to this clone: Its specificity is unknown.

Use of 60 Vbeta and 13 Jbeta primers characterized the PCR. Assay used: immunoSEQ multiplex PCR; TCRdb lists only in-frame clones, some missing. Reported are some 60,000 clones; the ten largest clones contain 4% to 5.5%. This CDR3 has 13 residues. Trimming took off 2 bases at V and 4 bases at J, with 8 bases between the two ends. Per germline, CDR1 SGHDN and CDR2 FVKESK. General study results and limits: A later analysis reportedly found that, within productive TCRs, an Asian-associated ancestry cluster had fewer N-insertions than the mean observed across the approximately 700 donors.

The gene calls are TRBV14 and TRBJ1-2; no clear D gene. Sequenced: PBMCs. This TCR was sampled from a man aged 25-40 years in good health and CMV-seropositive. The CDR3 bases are TGTGCCAGCAGCCAACGTCCTACCTATGGCTACACCTTC. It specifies CASSQRPTYGYTF.